The 9 T cell receptor beta chains presented below share a single source sample, sequenced in a study of Tregs in tolerant kidney transplant recipients. Clones were sequenced by immunoSEQ multiplex PCR, and TCRdb holds only the in-frame ones, with some missing. The sample records around 77,000 clones, 98% being singletons. This sample comprised CD4+ T cells from blood, obtained before the transplant. These receptors came from a human donor who received a combined kidney and bone marrow transplant.

The chain joins TRBV6-5 to TRBJ1-2; TRBD1 agrees at 8 bases. V lost 8 bases, J lost 5 bases, and 10 bases stayed unmatched. CDR1 is MNHEY and CDR2 is SVGAGI in the germline V gene. The CDR3 has 14 amino acids. CDR3 sequence reads: CASGLPDRAYGYTF. The CDR3 bases are TGTGCCAGCGGCCTACCGGACAGGGCGTATGGCTACACCTTC.

This chain links TRBV18 with TRBJ2-3; no firm D call. CDR1 KGHSH and CDR2 LQKENI come from the germline V gene. CDR3 length: 14 amino acids. V lost 1 base, J lost 4 bases, and 9 bases lay in between. As DNA, the CDR3 is TGTGCCAGCTCACCACGGGCTAACGCAGATACGCAGTATTTT. The encoded protein is CASSPRANADTQYF.

The chain carries TRBV4-1 and TRBJ1-3, with D tentatively TRBD1 (6 bases). Germline loops: CDR1 MGHRA, CDR2 YSYEKL. Trimming took off 1 base at V and 2 bases at J, with 15 bases between the two ends. The CDR3 has 17 residues. The CDR3 bases are TGCGCCAGCAGCCAAGGGGCCTTCGGACAGACTGGAAACACCATATATTTT. Its protein product is CASSQGAFGQTGNTIYF.

J is TRBJ1-5 and V is TRBV4-2; 9 bases agree with TRBD1. The germline V gene has CDR1 LGHNA and CDR2 YNFKEQ. After removal of 1 base from V and 7 bases from J, the junction contained 8 bases not matched to a gene. The CDR3 is made up of 16 amino acids. The CDR3 here is CASSQVTGGDLQPQHF. CDR3 sequence (DNA): TGTGCCAGCAGCCAAGTCACAGGGGGCGATTTACAGCCCCAGCATTTT.

The rearrangement joins TRBV7-2 to TRBJ2-7; D unclear. The CDR3 has 13 amino acids. Per germline, CDR1 SGHTA and CDR2 FQGNSA. The V and J ends lost 2 bases and 5 bases respectively, with 10 bases between them. The CDR3 sequence is CASSLWSGHEQYF. CDR3 bases: TGTGCCAGCAGCTTATGGTCGGGTCACGAGCAGTACTTC.

The rearrangement links TRBV12-5 to TRBJ1-3; D call uncertain. The CDR3 is 13 residues long. The ends were cut back, 6 bases at V and 0 bases at J, with 6 bases in the middle. Germline V gene sequence: CDR1 LGHNT, CDR2 FRNRAP. The CDR3 sequence: CASGESSGNTIYF. For the CDR3, the DNA is TGTGCTAGTGGCGAGAGCTCTGGAAACACCATATATTTT.

This clone was counted a single time. The chain is built from TRBV6-1 and TRBJ1-3, with no clear D. The ends were cut back, 6 bases at V and 0 bases at J, with 12 bases in the middle. This CDR3 region has 15 residues. The germline V gene has CDR1 MNHNS and CDR2 SASEGT. Written as DNA, the CDR3 is TGTGCCAGCAGCGCCGGGAGCCCCTCTGGAAACACCATATATTTT. Its translation is CASSAGSPSGNTIYF.

The chain is built from TRBV12-5 and TRBJ1-1; D is perhaps TRBD1 (5 bases). V was pared by 1 base and J by 8 bases, with 11 bases between. The germline CDR1 and CDR2 sequences are LGHNT and FRNRAP. The CDR3 totals 13 residues. CDR3 DNA: TGTGCTAGTGGTTTGGACGGGGGTTGGGAAGCTTTCTTT. Its translation: CASGLDGGWEAFF.

The chain is built from TRBV4-1 and TRBJ1-2; 7 bases line up with TRBD1. V lost 0 bases and J lost 7; bases outside the gene matches: 8. The germline V gene has CDR1 MGHRA and CDR2 YSYEKL. The CDR3 length is 15 residues. The CDR3 sequence is CASSQDQGVPGGYTF. The CDR3 nucleotides are TGCGCCAGCAGCCAAGATCAGGGGGTTCCGGGTGGCTACACCTTC.